This T cell receptor (beta chain) comes out of a study of T cells in localized non-small cell lung cancer. The CDR3 is 14 amino acids. CDR1 and CDR2 (germline): MNHNS, SASEGT. The V and J ends lost 7 bases and 4 bases respectively, with 15 bases between them. The protocol was immunoSEQ multiplex PCR, while the TCRdb copy is restricted to in-frame clones and leaves out a portion. The top ten clones hold about 6.6% of a sample with 40,000 to 50,000 clones, about 85% of them seen once. The clonotype comes from a woman aged 18-55 years with stage III lung adenocarcinoma. Sequences were derived from peripheral blood, sampled before any cancer treatment. The V call is TRBV6-1, the J call TRBJ2-3; a weak D match, TRBD1 (5 bases). CDR3: CASIMAGFADTQYF. The DNA of the CDR3 is TGTGCCAGCATTATGGCAGGGTTCGCAGATACGCAGTATTTT.